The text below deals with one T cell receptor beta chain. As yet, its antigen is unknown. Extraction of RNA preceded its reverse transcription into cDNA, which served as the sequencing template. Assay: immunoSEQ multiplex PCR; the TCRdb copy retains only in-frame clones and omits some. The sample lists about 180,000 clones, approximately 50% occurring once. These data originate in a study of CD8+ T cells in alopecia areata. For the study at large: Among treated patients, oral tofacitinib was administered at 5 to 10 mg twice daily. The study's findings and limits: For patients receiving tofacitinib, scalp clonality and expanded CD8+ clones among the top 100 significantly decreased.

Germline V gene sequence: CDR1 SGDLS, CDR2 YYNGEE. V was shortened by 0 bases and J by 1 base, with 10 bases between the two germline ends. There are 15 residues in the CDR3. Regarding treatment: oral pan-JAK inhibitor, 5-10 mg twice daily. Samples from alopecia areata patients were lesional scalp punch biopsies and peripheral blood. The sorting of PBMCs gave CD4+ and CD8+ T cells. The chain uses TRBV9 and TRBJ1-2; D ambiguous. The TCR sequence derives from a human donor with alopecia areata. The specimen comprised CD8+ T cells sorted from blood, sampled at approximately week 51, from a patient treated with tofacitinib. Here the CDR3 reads CASSVDREHNYGYTF. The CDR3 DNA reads TGTGCCAGCAGCGTAGATAGGGAACATAACTATGGCTACACCTTC.